The rows below give T cell receptor beta chains drawn from one sample of a study of T-cell reconstitution after alpha-beta-depleted transplantation in children. A single record per CDR3 protein comes from TCRdb applying MiXCR to the PCR reads. Found here are around 200,000 distinct CDR3 sequences, less than 8% of them singletons; the top ten hold around 2.7%. The source was PBMCs from the stem cell graft donor, collected from the stem cell graft. The source of these receptors is a human donor who donated a stem cell graft to a child with Wiskott-Aldrich syndrome. CDR3s include the opening cysteine and the closing phenylalanine or tryptophan. The order of the fields is V gene, D gene, J gene, clone size, CDR3 protein, CDR3 DNA. A D gene is named only where the DNA matches it firmly. Some rows have no size entry. The others give once, few or many, or a class for an expanded clone.

V: TRBV7-8; D: TRBD2; J: TRBJ2-1; size: many; CDR3: CASSPNSREGHVSYNEQFF; DNA: TGTGCCAGCAGCCCGAATTCACGGGAGGGCCATGTGTCCTACAATGAGCAGTTCTTC
V: TRBV15; D: TRBD2; J: TRBJ2-7; size: many; CDR3: CATSRDLGLAVNEQYF; DNA: TGTGCCACCAGCAGAGATTTGGGACTAGCGGTTAACGAGCAGTACTTC
V: TRBV6-2/TRBV6-3; D: TRBD2; J: TRBJ2-1; size: many; CDR3: CASSYGTRNEQFF; DNA: TGTGCCAGCAGTTACGGGACTAGAAATGAGCAGTTCTTC
V: TRBV5-5; D: NA; J: TRBJ1-1; size: many; CDR3: CASSLEQPEAFF; DNA: TGTGCCAGCAGCTTGGAACAACCTGAAGCTTTCTTT
V: TRBV12-3/TRBV12-4; D: NA; J: TRBJ1-1; size: many; CDR3: CASNPGAVNTEAFF; DNA: TGTGCCAGCAACCCAGGGGCGGTGAACACTGAAGCTTTCTTT
V: TRBV4-1; D: NA; J: TRBJ1-3; size: few; CDR3: CASSQGMGLGANTIYF; DNA: TGCGCCAGCAGCCAAGGTATGGGGCTTGGCGCAAACACCATATATTTT
V: TRBV27; D: TRBD2; J: TRBJ2-5; size: NA; CDR3: CASSKAGGQETQYF; DNA: TGTGCCAGCAGCAAAGCGGGGGGACAAGAGACCCAGTACTTC
V: TRBV6-1; D: NA; J: TRBJ1-4; size: many; CDR3: CASRDLQGLGEKLFF; DNA: TGTGCCAGCAGGGACCTGCAGGGACTGGGGGAAAAACTGTTTTTT
V: TRBV24-1; D: TRBD1; J: TRBJ2-2; size: many; CDR3: CATSDLRPGTANTGELFF; DNA: TGTGCCACCAGTGATTTGCGCCCGGGGACAGCGAACACCGGGGAGCTGTTTTTT
V: TRBV6-2/TRBV6-3; D: TRBD1; J: TRBJ1-1; size: NA; CDR3: CASSYTQTGGKAEAFF; DNA: TGTGCCAGCAGTTACACCCAGACAGGGGGCAAGGCTGAAGCTTTCTTT
V: TRBV5-1; D: NA; J: TRBJ1-5; size: many; CDR3: CASSLDGYSNQPQHF; DNA: TGCGCCAGCAGCTTGGACGGGTATAGCAATCAGCCCCAGCATTTT
V: TRBV4-3; D: NA; J: TRBJ2-2; size: many; CDR3: CASSPSAGWNTGELFF; DNA: TGCGCCAGCAGCCCCTCAGCGGGCTGGAACACCGGGGAGCTGTTTTTT
V: TRBV29-1; D: NA; J: TRBJ2-3; size: many; CDR3: CSVEARDRTDTQYF; DNA: TGCAGCGTTGAAGCACGGGATCGAACAGATACGCAGTATTTT
V: TRBV7-9; D: NA; J: TRBJ2-5; size: many; CDR3: CASSRLPQGAQETQYF; DNA: TGTGCCAGCAGCCGACTCCCTCAGGGAGCTCAAGAGACCCAGTACTTC
V: TRBV6-6; D: NA; J: TRBJ2-1; size: many; CDR3: CASSYDTYNEQFF; DNA: TGTGCCAGCAGTTACGATACCTACAATGAGCAGTTCTTC
V: TRBV7-9; D: TRBD2; J: TRBJ2-3; size: many; CDR3: CASSLTSGNTDTQYF; DNA: TGTGCCAGCAGCTTGACTAGCGGGAACACAGATACGCAGTATTTT
V: TRBV2; D: NA; J: TRBJ2-7; size: few; CDR3: CASFRQPYEQYF; DNA: TGTGCCAGCTTTAGACAGCCCTACGAGCAGTACTTC
V: TRBV2; D: TRBD1; J: TRBJ2-7; size: few; CDR3: CASNDRASSYEQYF; DNA: TGTGCCAGCAATGACAGGGCGAGCTCCTACGAGCAGTACTTC
V: TRBV2; D: NA; J: TRBJ2-7; size: few; CDR3: CASSEGKEGPSEQYF; DNA: TGTGCCAGCAGTGAAGGGAAGGAAGGACCTAGTGAGCAGTACTTC
V: TRBV9; D: TRBD2; J: TRBJ2-4; size: many; CDR3: CASSAPGTSADIQYF; DNA: TGTGCCAGCAGCGCGCCTGGGACTAGCGCGGACATTCAGTACTTC
V: TRBV20-1; D: NA; J: TRBJ2-1; size: many; CDR3: CSARASLYNEQFF; DNA: TGCAGTGCTAGAGCTTCGCTTTACAATGAGCAGTTCTTC
V: TRBV9; D: TRBD1; J: TRBJ1-1; size: many; CDR3: CASSVDWTGNRNTEAFF; DNA: TGTGCCAGCAGCGTAGATTGGACAGGGAACCGGAACACTGAAGCTTTCTTT
V: TRBV10-3; D: NA; J: TRBJ1-2; size: many; CDR3: CAISVETVTYGYTF; DNA: TGTGCCATCAGTGTCGAGACAGTAACATATGGCTACACCTTC
V: TRBV5-1; D: NA; J: TRBJ1-1; size: many; CDR3: CASSSPPTGLGHTEAFF; DNA: TGCGCCAGCAGCTCCCCTCCCACAGGGTTGGGTCACACTGAAGCTTTCTTT
V: TRBV5-1; D: TRBD1; J: TRBJ1-5; size: many; CDR3: CASSLAGQEDQPQHF; DNA: TGCGCCAGCAGCTTGGCAGGACAGGAGGATCAGCCCCAGCATTTT
V: TRBV12-3/TRBV12-4; D: TRBD2; J: TRBJ2-3; size: many; CDR3: CASSSWQLLAGGPSTDTQYF; DNA: TGTGCCAGCTCGTCATGGCAATTATTAGCGGGGGGCCCTAGCACAGATACGCAGTATTTT
V: TRBV20-1; D: TRBD2; J: TRBJ2-7; size: many; CDR3: CSAPRSGGDEQYF; DNA: TGCAGTGCCCCGAGGAGCGGGGGGGACGAGCAGTACTTC
V: TRBV20-1; D: NA; J: TRBJ1-1; size: many; CDR3: CSAKTGGMNTEAFF; DNA: TGCAGTGCTAAGACAGGTGGGATGAACACTGAAGCTTTCTTT
V: TRBV10-3; D: TRBD1; J: TRBJ1-5; size: many; CDR3: CASKTGTGDQPQHF; DNA: TGTGCCAGTAAGACCGGGACAGGGGATCAGCCCCAGCATTTT
V: TRBV5-8; D: TRBD1; J: TRBJ1-2; size: many; CDR3: CASNKRPGQGTPYGYTF; DNA: TGTGCCAGCAACAAAAGACCGGGACAGGGAACCCCCTATGGCTACACCTTC
V: TRBV5-1; D: NA; J: TRBJ1-2; size: many; CDR3: CASSPSLTGLGGYTF; DNA: TGCGCCAGCAGCCCGAGTTTAACAGGGTTGGGTGGCTACACCTTC
V: TRBV2; D: TRBD1; J: TRBJ2-4; size: many; CDR3: CASSAPTGADIQYF; DNA: TGTGCCAGCAGCGCGCCCACAGGGGCAGACATTCAGTACTTC
V: TRBV6-2/TRBV6-3; D: TRBD1; J: TRBJ2-1; size: few; CDR3: CASSYSDRVGNEQFF; DNA: TGTGCCAGCAGTTACTCGGACAGGGTAGGCAATGAGCAGTTCTTC
V: TRBV20-1; D: TRBD1; J: TRBJ1-1; size: many; CDR3: CSAGTQGAGLWDTEAFF; DNA: TGCAGTGCTGGGACTCAGGGGGCAGGGCTTTGGGACACTGAAGCTTTCTTT
V: TRBV20-1; D: NA; J: TRBJ2-7; size: NA; CDR3: CSATTGRSSYEQYF; DNA: TGCAGTGCTACCACAGGGCGTAGCTCCTACGAGCAGTACTTC
V: TRBV20-1; D: NA; J: TRBJ2-5; size: many; CDR3: CSAKTTTSGSRLSETQYF; DNA: TGCAGTGCTAAAACAACAACCTCAGGGTCCAGATTGTCAGAGACCCAGTACTTC
V: TRBV12-3/TRBV12-4; D: TRBD2; J: TRBJ2-1; size: many; CDR3: CASSSSGGAYNEQFF; DNA: TGCGCCAGCAGCTCGAGCGGGGGGGCCTACAATGAGCAGTTCTTC
V: TRBV28; D: NA; J: TRBJ2-1; size: NA; CDR3: CASAGQLYNEQFF; DNA: TGTGCCAGCGCGGGACAGCTATACAATGAGCAGTTCTTC
V: TRBV7-8; D: NA; J: TRBJ2-1; size: many; CDR3: CASSLLTRGSYNEQFF; DNA: TGTGCCAGCAGCTTACTGACCCGGGGGTCCTACAATGAGCAGTTCTTC
V: TRBV11-2; D: TRBD2; J: TRBJ2-1; size: NA; CDR3: CASSPAPGLAGSSYNEQFF; DNA: TGTGCCAGCAGCCCGGCCCCGGGACTAGCGGGAAGCTCCTACAATGAGCAGTTCTTC
V: TRBV20-1; D: TRBD1; J: TRBJ2-7; size: many; CDR3: CSASYSTGHQQQYF; DNA: TGCAGTGCTAGTTACTCGACAGGGCATCAGCAGCAGTACTTC
V: TRBV7-9; D: NA; J: TRBJ2-3; size: many; CDR3: CASSLEGGDTDTQYF; DNA: TGTGCCAGCAGCTTAGAGGGCGGGGACACAGATACGCAGTATTTT
V: TRBV9; D: NA; J: TRBJ1-2; size: many; CDR3: CASSLSERVYGYTF; DNA: TGTGCCAGCAGCTTATCTGAGAGGGTCTATGGCTACACCTTC
V: TRBV4-1; D: TRBD2; J: TRBJ2-5; size: few; CDR3: CASSQGQLSGGETQYF; DNA: TGCGCCAGCAGCCAAGGACAGTTAAGCGGGGGGGAGACCCAGTACTTC
V: TRBV5-1; D: NA; J: TRBJ2-1; size: few; CDR3: CASSLSTGGWEQFF; DNA: TGCGCCAGCAGCTTGTCAACCGGGGGCTGGGAGCAGTTCTTC
V: TRBV2; D: TRBD2; J: TRBJ2-3; size: NA; CDR3: CASSDLSLAGWINTQYF; DNA: TGTGCCAGCAGTGACTTGTCCCTAGCGGGATGGATAAATACGCAGTATTTT